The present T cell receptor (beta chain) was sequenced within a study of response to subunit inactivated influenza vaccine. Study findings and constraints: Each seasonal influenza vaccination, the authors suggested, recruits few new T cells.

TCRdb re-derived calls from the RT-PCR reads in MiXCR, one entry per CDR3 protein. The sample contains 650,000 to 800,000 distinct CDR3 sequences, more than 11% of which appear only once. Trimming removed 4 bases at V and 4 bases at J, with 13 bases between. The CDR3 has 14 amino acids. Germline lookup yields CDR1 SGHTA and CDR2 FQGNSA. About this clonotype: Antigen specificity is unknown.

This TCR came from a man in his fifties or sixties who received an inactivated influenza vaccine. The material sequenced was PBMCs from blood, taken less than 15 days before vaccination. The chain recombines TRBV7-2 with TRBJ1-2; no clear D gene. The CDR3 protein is CASSSRPAGYGYTF. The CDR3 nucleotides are TGTGCCAGCAGCTCCCGACCTGCCGGCTATGGCTACACCTTC. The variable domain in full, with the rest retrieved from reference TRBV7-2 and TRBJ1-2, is GAGVSQSPSNKVTEKGKDVELRCDPISGHTALYWYRQSLGQGLEFLIYFQGNSAPDKSGLPSDRFSAERTGGSVSTLTIQRTQQEDSAVYLCASSSRPAGYGYTFGSGTRLTVV.